Each of the 20 T cell receptor beta chains below was sequenced from the same sample in a study of cytomegalovirus exposure and HLA in healthy donors. The PCR contained 60 Vbeta and 13 Jbeta primers. Assay: immunoSEQ multiplex PCR; the TCRdb copy retains only in-frame clones and omits some. The sample holds roughly 150,000 clones, approximately 73% seen once. Material: PBMCs. These receptors came from a woman younger than 30 in good health and CMV-seropositive.

This clone was counted a few times. The gene calls are TRBV2 and TRBJ2-7; D remains unclear. Germline values: CDR1 SNHLY, CDR2 FYNNEI. The CDR3 is made up of 14 amino acids. The ends were cut back, 2 bases at V and 2 bases at J, with 10 bases in the middle. Written as DNA, the CDR3 is TGTGCCAGCAGTGAAATGTCGGTCACCTACGAGCAGTACTTC. Amino acids: CASSEMSVTYEQYF.

This chain links TRBV6-5 with TRBJ1-2; 7 bases agree with TRBD1. This CDR3 is 13 amino acids long. The V gene's germline CDR1 is MNHEY and CDR2 SVGAGI. After removal of 5 bases from V and 6 bases from J, the junction contained 6 bases not matched to a gene. The CDR3: CASSDRVVDGYTF. DNA of the CDR3: TGTGCCAGCAGTGACAGGGTCGTAGATGGCTACACCTTC.

This clone has just one count. The chain joins TRBV2 to TRBJ1-1; TRBD1 aligns across 7 bases. CDR1 and CDR2 from the germline V gene are SNHLY and FYNNEI. The CDR3 runs 13 residues. Trimming removed 6 bases from V and 5 bases from J; junction bases left unmatched: 6. The CDR3 here is CASSRDSRTEAFF. CDR3 coding DNA: TGTGCCAGCAGCAGGGACAGTAGGACTGAAGCTTTCTTT. The variable domain in full, with the rest retrieved from reference TRBV2 and TRBJ1-1, is EPEVTQTPSHQVTQMGQEVILRCVPISNHLYFYWYRQILGQKVEFLVSFYNNEISEKSEIFDDQFSVERPDGSNFTLKIRSTKLEDSAMYFCASSRDSRTEAFFGQGTRLTVV.

V usage is TRBV19 and J usage is TRBJ1-3, with 9 bases that match TRBD1. CDR3 length: 14 amino acids. V was clipped by 10 bases and J by 0 bases; unmatched bases: 4. CDR1 and CDR2 from the germline V gene are LNHDA and SQIVND (reference sequence). DNA of the CDR3: TGTGCCACCGGACAGGGGAGCTCTGGAAACACCATATATTTT. Translated: CATGQGSSGNTIYF. The full variable domain, rest sourced from reference TRBV19 and TRBJ1-3, is DGGITQSPKYLFRKEGQNVTLSCEQNLNHDAMYWYRQDPGQGLRLIYYSQIVNDFQKGDIAEGYSVSREKKESFPLTVTSAQKNPTAFYLCATGQGSSGNTIYFGEGSWLTVV.

The genes are TRBV4-3 and TRBJ1-2; tentative D call: TRBD1 (5 bases). The V and J ends lost 1 base and 6 bases respectively, with 15 bases between them. The CDR3 is 15 amino acids. Germline assignment: CDR1 LGHNA and CDR2 YSLEER. CDR3 sequence: CASSQGLLSGNGYTF. CDR3 in DNA: TGCGCCAGCAGCCAAGGCCTCCTCTCAGGGAATGGCTACACCTTC.

The chain is built from TRBV28 and TRBJ1-6; D gene unclear. Trimming pared 8 bases from V and 0 bases from J, leaving 14 bases between. Germline V CDR1 and CDR2: MDHEN, SYDVKM. The CDR3 covers 16 residues. The CDR3 region has the DNA TGTGCCAGCTCGTCGGTTGTGAGCTCCTATAATTCACCCCTCCACTTT. Protein: CASSSVVSSYNSPLHF.

A few counts support this clone. CDR3 DNA: TGTGCCTGGAGTGTAAGAAAGACAAGCGGGGGCCACACATTCCAAGAGACCCAGTACTTC. This translates into CAWSVRKTSGGHTFQETQYF. The chain joins TRBV30 to TRBJ2-5, with TRBD2 identical over 8 bases. Germline V gene lookup returns CDR1 GTSNPN and CDR2 SVGIG (reference sequence). There are 20 residues in the CDR3. V lost 0 bases, J lost 1 base, and 19 bases stayed unmatched.

Comments on this clone: At one end the junction does not follow the germline gene, possibly because of a read error. The J gene is TRBJ1-4, the V gene TRBV25-1, with D unclear. The CDR3 covers 13 residues. Germline lookup yields CDR1 MGHDK and CDR2 SYGVNS. CDR3: CASSESGGEKLFF. The CDR3 nucleotides are TGTGCCAGCAGCGAATCGGGTGGGGAAAAACTGTTTTTT.

This sequence joins TRBV2 and TRBJ1-1, with 7 bases aligning to TRBD1. With 11 bases clipped from V and 1 base from J, the junction kept 1 base outside the gene matches. CDR1 and CDR2 (germline): SNHLY, FYNNEI. CDR3 length: 11 amino acids. CDR3 nucleotides: TGTGCCTGGGACAGGAACACTGAAGCTTTCTTT. This gives the protein CAWDRNTEAFF.

The chain carries TRBV7-3 and TRBJ2-1; tentatively, D is TRBD2 (7 bases). The germline V gene has CDR1 SGHTA and CDR2 FQGTGA. This CDR3 has 14 amino acids. The ends were cut back, 2 bases at V and 9 bases at J, with 14 bases in the middle. The CDR3 loop reads CASSLRGALGEQFF. The CDR3 nucleotides are TGTGCCAGCAGCTTACGGGGGGCCCTTGGTGAGCAGTTCTTC.

This rearrangement joins TRBV5-5 to TRBJ1-2, with D possibly matching TRBD1 (6 bases). In germline, CDR1 is SGHKS, CDR2 YYEKEE (reference sequence). Trimming took off 0 bases at V and 2 bases at J, with 14 bases between the two ends. CDR3 size: 16 residues. DNA for the CDR3: TGTGCCAGCAGCTTGGTGTCGGGACATCTAAACTATGGCTACACCTTC. Translation gives CASSLVSGHLNYGYTF.

The chain recombines TRBV23-1 with TRBJ1-1; possible D gene TRBD1, 6 bases. TRBV23-1 is an ORF for which the function is uncertain. This CDR3 is 17 amino acids long. V lost 0 bases to trimming and J lost 4 bases, with 18 bases between them. Here the CDR3 reads CASSQSAGQSGGTEAFF. CDR3 coding DNA: TGCGCCAGCAGTCAATCCGCCGGACAGAGTGGAGGCACTGAAGCTTTCTTT.

The chain is built from TRBV5-1 and TRBJ1-1; 9 bases fit TRBD1. The V gene's germline CDR1 is SGHRS and CDR2 YFSETQ. With V trimmed by 3 bases and J by 8 bases, 8 bases remained unmatched. The CDR3 is 14 amino acids. In nucleotides, the CDR3 is TGCGCCAGCAGCTATGGACAGGGGTCCCGAGAAGCTTTCTTT. Protein product: CASSYGQGSREAFF.

The V gene is TRBV30, the J gene TRBJ1-2; 7 nucleotides match TRBD1. This CDR3 is built from 13 residues. Germline CDR1 reads GTSNPN; CDR2 reads SVGIG (reference sequence). V lost 5 bases to trimming and J lost 7 bases; unmatched junction nucleotides: 10. The CDR3 reads CAWANRGAGGYTF. As DNA, the CDR3 is TGTGCCTGGGCGAACAGGGGAGCCGGTGGCTACACCTTC.

V gene TRBV7-2 combines with J gene TRBJ2-1; D remains unclear. This CDR3 has 15 residues. The V and J ends lost 5 bases and 5 bases respectively, with 16 bases between them. Germline V gene sequence: CDR1 SGHTA, CDR2 FQGNSA. In DNA, the CDR3 is TGTGCCAGCAGCAGACGACATGGTCTTGACAATGAGCAGTTCTTC. It codes for CASSRRHGLDNEQFF.

This rearrangement joins TRBV11-3 to TRBJ1-3; 7 bases agree with TRBD1. The CDR3 is 15 residues long. CDR1 and CDR2 from the germline V gene are SGHNT and YENEEA. V lost 5 bases to trimming and J lost 3 bases; unmatched junction nucleotides: 7. In DNA form, the CDR3 reads TGTGCCAGCAGCCCAAGTACAGGGGATGGAAACACCATATATTTT. It yields the protein CASSPSTGDGNTIYF.

The V gene is TRBV10-3, the J gene TRBJ2-2, with 16 nucleotides matching TRBD2. The length of the CDR3 is 17 residues. Germline V gene lookup returns CDR1 ENHRY and CDR2 SYGVKD. V shed 6 bases and J 5 bases; nucleotides not matched to a gene: 6. The chain's CDR3 is CAISSGLAGGPTGELFF. The CDR3 DNA follows: TGTGCCATCAGCTCGGGACTAGCGGGGGGGCCAACCGGGGAGCTGTTTTTT.

V is TRBV20-1 and J is TRBJ2-7; a weak D match, TRBD1 (6 bases). There are 11 residues in the CDR3. V lost 1 base, J lost 6 bases, and 7 bases lay in between. Germline loops: CDR1 DFQATT, CDR2 SNEGSKA (reference sequence). This CDR3 reads CSARVGAEQYF. The CDR3 DNA reads as TGCAGTGCTAGAGTGGGGGCCGAGCAGTACTTC.

The chain links TRBV15 to TRBJ2-1; 8 bases fit TRBD2. CDR1 and CDR2 (germline): LNHNV, YYDKDF (reference sequence). This CDR3 is built from 16 residues. V lost 2 bases to trimming and J lost 5 bases; unmatched junction nucleotides: 8. This CDR3 reads CATSRFFGGVNNEQFF. For the CDR3, the DNA is TGTGCCACCAGCAGATTTTTCGGGGGGGTTAACAATGAGCAGTTCTTC.

This chain uses TRBV9 with TRBJ2-4, with TRBD2 matching 7 bases. The CDR3 runs to 14 residues. Germline V CDR1 and CDR2: SGDLS, YYNGEE. With V trimmed by 2 bases and J by 2 bases, 1 base remained unmatched. This CDR3 reads CASSVGGSKNIQYF. The CDR3 region has the DNA TGTGCCAGCAGCGTCGGGGGGTCCAAAAACATTCAGTACTTC.